This T cell receptor beta chain was retrieved from a study of early T cells in non-severe SARS-CoV-2 infection. Study background: Chains stayed unpaired after sequencing of bulk RNA from unsorted whole blood.

This clonotype was seen only a few times. Germline CDR1 is SNHLY and CDR2 is FYNNEI. V shed 8 bases and J shed 8 bases, with 22 bases lying between them. The CDR3 spans 16 residues. Attached unique molecular identifiers marked individual cDNA molecules. MiXCR was run by TCRdb on the 5' RACE reads, yielding one entry per CDR3 protein. The sample lists around 78,000 distinct CDR3 sequences, around an eighth seen once, with 3% in the top ten. The sample taken for sequencing was whole blood. The chain is built from TRBV2 and TRBJ1-6; a weak D match, TRBD1 (5 bases). This clonotype was sampled from an adult who was a healthcare worker with PCR-confirmed SARS-CoV-2 infection or an uninfected control (not recorded which). CDR3 amino acids: CASWGRDLLGHSPLHF. The CDR3 DNA is TGTGCCAGCTGGGGCCGGGACCTACTGGGGCATTCACCCCTCCACTTT.